The 8 T cell receptor beta chains listed next were all sequenced from one sample in a study of CD8+ T cells in alopecia areata. Treatment here: oral pan-JAK inhibitor, 5-10 mg twice daily. Sequencing used cDNA as its template, made by extracting RNA and reverse transcribing it. TCRdb's table, derived via immunoSEQ multiplex PCR, lists solely in-frame clones and lacks some. The profile shows about 110,000 clones, 45% to 65% of them singletons. The sample was CD4+ T cells sorted from blood, taken at week 24, from a patient treated with tofacitinib. The receptor source for this set is a human donor with alopecia areata.

This chain uses TRBV4-1 with TRBJ2-1; D is unclear. Trimming removed 0 bases from V and 7 bases from J, with 16 bases in between. Per the germline V gene, CDR1 is MGHRA and CDR2 is YSYEKL. The CDR3 extends over 16 amino acids. CDR3 in amino acids: CASSQDSGRVGNEQFF. Written as DNA, the CDR3 is TGCGCCAGCAGCCAAGATTCCGGAAGGGTGGGGAATGAGCAGTTCTTC.

This sequence joins TRBV29-1 and TRBJ2-2; unclear D gene. The V end was cut by 4 bases, the J end by 4 bases, with 4 bases between. The length of the CDR3 is 11 residues. Germline values: CDR1 SQVTM, CDR2 ANQGSEA. CDR3 DNA: TGCAGCGTTGGGGCCACCGGGGAGCTGTTTTTT. Its protein is CSVGATGELFF.

This clone occurred a few times. The CDR3 DNA is TGCGCCAGCCGCAATTGGGACCGGATTGAGGGCATTCAGTACTTC. Translation: CASRNWDRIEGIQYF. This sequence joins TRBV23-1 and TRBJ2-4; D is perhaps TRBD1 or TRBD2 (5 bases each). TRBV23-1 is filed as an ORF, its function uncertain. This CDR3 is 15 amino acids long. V shed 8 bases and J shed 9 bases, with 23 bases lying between them.

The V gene is TRBV11-2, the J gene TRBJ2-2; D is uncertain. Germline V gives CDR1 SGHAT, CDR2 FQNNGV. The germline V and J ends were trimmed by 6 bases and 5 bases, with 13 bases remaining between them. The CDR3 is 14 amino acids. This CDR3 reads CASSPGRLTGELFF. CDR3 sequence (DNA): TGTGCCAGCAGTCCTGGACGGCTGACCGGGGAGCTGTTTTTT.

The V call is TRBV9, the J call TRBJ2-6; D remains unclear. V lost 4 bases and J lost 4, with 12 bases in between. Germline V gene sequence: CDR1 SGDLS, CDR2 YYNGEE. The CDR3 spans 15 residues. CDR3 protein: CASSWKPNGANVLTF. The CDR3 DNA is TGTGCCAGCAGCTGGAAACCTAACGGGGCCAACGTCCTGACTTTC.

There are a few counts of this clone. The J gene is TRBJ1-5, the V gene TRBV18; D gene unclear. Trimming left V 3 bases short and J 6 bases short, with 18 bases between. Germline V gene sequence: CDR1 KGHSH, CDR2 LQKENI. The CDR3 length is 16 residues. The CDR3 here is CASSPTAPAAGQPQHF. For the CDR3, the DNA is TGTGCCAGCTCACCTACGGCCCCTGCGGCGGGTCAGCCCCAGCATTTT.

This clone was counted a single time. The chain carries TRBV18 and TRBJ2-7, with TRBD1 matching over 9 bases. CDR1 KGHSH and CDR2 LQKENI come from the germline V gene. The CDR3 runs to 17 residues. With V trimmed by 3 bases and J by 2 bases, 11 bases remained unmatched. CDR3 nucleotide sequence: TGTGCCAGCTCACCTTTAACAGGGGGCATAATGGCCTACGAGCAGTACTTC. It is translated as CASSPLTGGIMAYEQYF.

The V gene is TRBV9, the J gene TRBJ1-3; D not certain. CDR1 is SGDLS and CDR2 is YYNGEE in the germline V gene. The CDR3 spans 16 residues. Trimming stripped 4 bases from V and 0 bases from J, with 14 bases between. CDR3: CASSPRVAISGNTIYF. Written as DNA, the CDR3 is TGTGCCAGCAGCCCAAGGGTAGCCATCTCTGGAAACACCATATATTTT.